The entry below describes one T cell receptor (beta chain). Original data processing: Estimation of nucleated cell counts relied on the amplification of reference gene primers. The assay was immunoSEQ multiplex PCR, and TCRdb's table has in-frame clones only and misses some. D and trimming were read from the DNA, whereas the V and J calls and clone size are those reported in that table. The sample contains approximately 200,000 clones, approximately 85% of which appear only once. The CDR3 extends over 14 amino acids. Germline assignment: CDR1 SGHRS and CDR2 YFSETQ. The V gene lost 7 bases and the J gene lost 1 base, with 14 bases spanning the gap. This entry comes from a study of blood T cell repertoires in COVID-19. In the study overall: The origin of the acute and convalescent COVID-19 samples was the United States, Italy and Spain. PBMCs, B-cell-depleted T cells, or T cells provided the cDNA or gDNA that made up the material.

Sequenced input: peripheral blood. The V call is TRBV5-1, the J call TRBJ1-1, with D tentatively TRBD1 (5 bases). This TCR derives from a human donor with active or convalescent COVID-19. The donor label of this sample is uncertain. The CDR3 DNA reads TGCGCCAGCCGCATCCTTCAGGGGAACACTGAAGCTTTCTTT. Its translation: CASRILQGNTEAFF.